What follows are 32 T cell receptor beta chains derived from one specimen sequenced in a study of blood T cell repertoires in COVID-19. Assay: immunoSEQ multiplex PCR; the TCRdb copy retains only in-frame clones and omits some. This table has around 100,000 clones, approximately 86% appearing once. The source material was peripheral blood. These receptors all stem from a man older than 75 with acute or convalescent COVID-19.

The chain recombines TRBV28 with TRBJ2-7; D is perhaps TRBD2 (6 bases). With 3 bases removed from V and 0 bases from J, the gap between germline ends came to 15 bases. This CDR3 region has 16 residues. In germline, CDR1 is MDHEN, CDR2 SYDVKM. CDR3 coding DNA: TGTGCCAGCAGTTTCCATTTAGCGGCACTCTCCTACGAGCAGTACTTC. Amino acids: CASSFHLAALSYEQYF.

V is TRBV29-1 and J is TRBJ2-2; 11 nucleotides line up with TRBD2. This CDR3 comprises 15 residues. Germline CDR1 and CDR2: SQVTM and ANQGSEA. Trimming at V came to 5 bases and at J to 4 bases, leaving 6 bases not matched to a gene. The CDR3, as DNA: TGCAGCGTTCCCGGGACTAGCGGCAGCACCGGGGAGCTGTTTTTT. Translation: CSVPGTSGSTGELFF.

This chain uses TRBV2 with TRBJ2-3; weak D call: TRBD2 (6 bases). V was trimmed by 10 bases and J by 6 bases, leaving 20 bases between them. The CDR3 runs 14 residues. Germline CDR1 reads SNHLY; CDR2 reads FYNNEI. The CDR3 loop is CATSSTSLPDTQYF. As DNA, the CDR3 is TGTGCCACTTCGAGTACTAGCCTGCCGGATACGCAGTATTTT.

This chain links TRBV27 with TRBJ2-1; D not resolved. The V end was cut by 5 bases, the J end by 9 bases, with 14 bases between. The CDR3 runs to 13 residues. The germline gives CDR1 MNHEY, CDR2 SMNVEV (reference sequence). The CDR3 reads CASSPPAGIEQFF. The CDR3 bases are TGTGCCAGCAGTCCCCCCGCAGGTATTGAGCAGTTCTTC.

V and J are TRBV19 and TRBJ1-2; 7 bases agree with TRBD1. Germline loops: CDR1 LNHDA, CDR2 SQIVND (reference sequence). This CDR3 comprises 14 residues. V lost 6 bases to trimming and J lost 4 bases; unmatched junction nucleotides: 8. CDR3 nucleotides: TGTGCCAGTAGCCCTCGGGACAGCCTCTATGGCTACACCTTC. It is translated as CASSPRDSLYGYTF.

For this clone: Different DNA sequences within this sample yield the same CDR3. The J gene is TRBJ2-3, the V gene TRBV7-2; D perhaps matches TRBD2 (6 bases). CDR1 and CDR2 (germline): SGHTA, FQGNSA. CDR3 length: 15 amino acids. The V and J ends lost 1 base and 7 bases respectively, with 15 bases between them. The CDR3 nucleotides read TGTGCCAGCAGCTTAGAGGGGCGGGAAGGGTATACGCAGTATTTT. Residues: CASSLEGREGYTQYF.

The chain carries TRBV28 and TRBJ1-2; possibly TRBD1 for D (6 bases). CDR3 length equals 14 residues. V was clipped by 5 bases and J by 2 bases, with 12 bases between them. The germline CDR1 and CDR2 sequences are MDHEN and SYDVKM. The CDR3 protein is CASSPGGANYGYTF. The CDR3 DNA sequence: TGTGCCAGCAGTCCCGGGGGGGCGAACTATGGCTACACCTTC.

V and J are TRBV6-2 or TRBV6-3 and TRBJ2-3; 7 bases match TRBD2. Germline V lookup: CDR1 MNHEY, CDR2 SVGEGT. The CDR3 is made up of 16 amino acids. Trimming cost V 6 bases and J 4 bases; bases outside gene matches: 13. This CDR3 reads CASSSPRAGVADTQYF. For the CDR3, the DNA is TGTGCCAGCAGCTCCCCCAGGGCGGGAGTAGCAGATACGCAGTATTTT.

Written as DNA, the CDR3 is TGCAGCCTCACCCCCGGGACTAGCGTTTTCGAGCAGTACTTC. Translating it yields CSLTPGTSVFEQYF. The chain is built from TRBV29-1 and TRBJ2-7, with 10 bases identical to TRBD2. The CDR3 is 14 residues long. V lost 8 bases to trimming and J lost 6 bases; unmatched junction nucleotides: 13. Germline V CDR1 and CDR2: SQVTM, ANQGSEA.

This clone was found a few times. V usage is TRBV4-2 and J usage is TRBJ1-4; tentatively, D is TRBD1 (5 bases). The CDR3 loop spans 14 amino acids. V shed 2 bases and J shed 6 bases, with 10 bases lying between them. Germline V gene data show CDR1 as LGHNA and CDR2 as YNFKEQ. This chain's CDR3 is CASSQKDTDEKLFF. CDR3 coding DNA: TGTGCCAGCAGCCAAAAGGACACCGATGAAAAACTGTTTTTT.

V gene TRBV28 combines with J gene TRBJ2-1; 9 nucleotides line up with TRBD2. CDR1 is MDHEN, CDR2 SYDVKM, per germline. Trimming took 8 bases from V and 5 from J; bases not matched to a gene: 4. The CDR3 loop spans 13 amino acids. CDR3 nucleotide sequence: TGTGCCAGCGGCCTAGCGGGAAACAATGAGCAGTTCTTC. Protein product: CASGLAGNNEQFF.

The chain couples TRBV5-5 to TRBJ1-4, with a possible D match to TRBD1 (6 bases). V was cut by 4 bases and J by 8 bases, with 15 bases left in between. Germline V gene lookup returns CDR1 SGHKS and CDR2 YYEKEE (reference sequence). The CDR3 totals 14 residues. The CDR3: CASSLSSGVEKLFF. The CDR3 DNA sequence: TGTGCCAGCAGCCTGTCTTCAGGGGTGGAAAAACTGTTTTTT.

The rearrangement uses TRBV28 and TRBJ2-1; 10 bases map to TRBD2. The germline CDR1 and CDR2 sequences are MDHEN and SYDVKM. The CDR3 sequence is 15 residues long. After removal of 6 bases from V and 1 base from J, the junction contained 3 bases not matched to a gene. The CDR3 sequence: CASSPSGSSYNEQFF. Here the CDR3 DNA reads TGTGCCAGCAGCCCTAGCGGGAGTTCCTACAATGAGCAGTTCTTC. The full variable domain, rest sourced from reference TRBV28 and TRBJ2-1, is DVKVTQSSRYLVKRTGEKVFLECVQDMDHENMFWYRQDPGLGLRLIYFSYDVKMKEKGDIPEGYSVSREKKERFSLILESASTNQTSMYLCASSPSGSSYNEQFFGPGTRLTVL.

The J gene is TRBJ1-2, the V gene TRBV30; D gene uncertain. The CDR3 totals 11 residues. Trimming removed 1 base at V and 5 bases at J, with 5 bases between. The germline V gene encodes CDR1 GTSNPN and CDR2 SVGIG (reference sequence). CDR3 amino acids: CAWSDSYGYTF. DNA for the CDR3: TGTGCCTGGAGTGACAGTTATGGCTACACCTTC.

The genes are TRBV5-5 and TRBJ1-1; D unclear. Germline V gene data show CDR1 as SGHKS and CDR2 as YYEKEE (reference sequence). The CDR3 has 13 amino acids. V was pared by 4 bases and J by 1 base, with 8 bases between. This CDR3 is CASSAGANTEAFF. CDR3 DNA: TGTGCCAGCAGCGCGGGCGCGAACACTGAAGCTTTCTTT.

The chain recombines TRBV2 with TRBJ2-7; 10 bases fit TRBD1. The CDR3 has 15 residues. V was clipped by 4 bases and J by 2 bases; unmatched bases: 5. Per the germline V gene, CDR1 is SNHLY and CDR2 is FYNNEI. The CDR3 nucleotides read TGTGCCAGCAGTGCCGCTGGGACAGGGGCCTACGAGCAGTACTTC. Its protein product is CASSAAGTGAYEQYF.

V gene TRBV6-4 combines with J gene TRBJ1-5, with TRBD1 as a possible D gene (5 bases). V lost 7 bases to trimming and J lost 11 bases, with 15 bases between them. CDR1 and CDR2 from the germline V gene are MRHNA and SNTAGT. This CDR3 has 12 residues. The CDR3 DNA sequence: TGTGCCAGCAACCAACAGGTCGAAGCCCAGCATTTT. Translating it yields CASNQQVEAQHF.

This chain links TRBV29-1 with TRBJ2-3; D might be TRBD2 (5 bases). V was cut by 6 bases and J by 0 bases, with 13 bases left in between. Germline loops: CDR1 SQVTM, CDR2 ANQGSEA. There are 14 residues in the CDR3. The CDR3 protein is CSVGRDSSTDTQYF. Here the CDR3 DNA reads TGCAGCGTGGGCCGGGATTCTAGCACAGATACGCAGTATTTT.

This clone was picked up a small number of times. The chain recombines TRBV6-5 with TRBJ1-1; D is ambiguous. Trimming cost V 2 bases and J 5 bases, with 12 bases left between them. The CDR3 runs 14 residues. CDR1 is MNHEY, CDR2 SVGAGI, per germline. Written as DNA, the CDR3 is TGTGCCAGCAGTTACCATCAGTTCGTTACTGAAGCTTTCTTT. Translated: CASSYHQFVTEAFF.

This chain uses TRBV5-1 with TRBJ2-1; TRBD2 aligns across 13 bases. The ends lost 1 base at V and 7 bases at J; junction bases unmatched: 2. The CDR3 is made up of 15 amino acids. Germline CDR1 reads SGHRS; CDR2 reads YFSETQ. The CDR3 DNA reads TGCGCCAGCAGCTTGAGACTAGCGGGAGGAAATGAGCAGTTCTTC. Translating it yields CASSLRLAGGNEQFF.

V usage is TRBV5-1 and J usage is TRBJ2-3; 12 positions agree with TRBD2. V shed 2 bases, J shed 6 bases, and the junction held 13 bases outside the gene matches. The CDR3 covers 18 residues. The V gene's germline CDR1 is SGHRS and CDR2 YFSETQ. CDR3 in DNA: TGCGCCAGCAGCTTTACCTCCGGGACTAGCGGGTGGATTGATACGCAGTATTTT. Amino acids: CASSFTSGTSGWIDTQYF.

The chain employs TRBV6-2 or TRBV6-3 and TRBJ1-2; 7 bases agree with TRBD1. Germline V lookup: CDR1 MNHEY, CDR2 SVGEGT. The CDR3 has 17 residues. J lost 3 bases, V lost 2 bases, and 12 bases had no gene match. CDR3 DNA sequence: TGTGCCAGCAGTTACGTTGGTCGGACAGGATGGGACTATGGCTACACCTTC. Its protein is CASSYVGRTGWDYGYTF.

V is TRBV18 and J is TRBJ2-3, with D tentatively TRBD1 (6 bases). Trimming left V 3 bases short and J 1 base short, with 14 bases between. The CDR3 has 16 amino acids. Germline lookup yields CDR1 KGHSH and CDR2 LQKENI. In nucleotides, the CDR3 is TGTGCCAGCTCACCTACAGGGCGGATGGGCACAGATACGCAGTATTTT. Protein sequence: CASSPTGRMGTDTQYF. The variable domain in full, completed from reference TRBV18 and TRBJ2-3, reads NAGVMQNPRHLVRRRGQEARLRCSPMKGHSHVYWYRQLPEEGLKFMVYLQKENIIDESGMPKERFSAEFPKEGPSILRIQQVVRGDSAAYFCASSPTGRMGTDTQYFGPGTRLTVL.

J is TRBJ2-3 and V is TRBV27, with 9 bases aligning to TRBD2. This CDR3 comprises 17 residues. V trimming: 5 bases; J trimming: 4 bases; junction bases outside the gene matches: 13. Germline V gives CDR1 MNHEY, CDR2 SMNVEV (reference sequence). CDR3 protein: CASSPSGRGLAPDTQYF. The CDR3 nucleotides are TGTGCCAGCAGTCCATCGGGGAGGGGACTAGCTCCAGATACGCAGTATTTT.

The V gene is TRBV28, the J gene TRBJ2-7; D possibly corresponds to TRBD1 (6 bases). The CDR3 loop spans 13 amino acids. The V and J ends lost 6 bases and 5 bases respectively, with 14 bases between them. Germline CDR1 reads MDHEN; CDR2 reads SYDVKM. The CDR3 sequence is CASRATGFHEQYF. The CDR3 bases are TGTGCCAGCAGAGCAACAGGGTTCCACGAGCAGTACTTC.

The chain is built from TRBV11-1 and TRBJ1-1; TRBD1 matches at 9 bases. CDR1 and CDR2 (germline): SGHAT, FQDESV (reference sequence). V lost 1 base to trimming and J lost 4 bases; unmatched junction nucleotides: 4. This CDR3 has 15 residues. This chain's CDR3 is CASSLEGQGSTEAFF. Written as DNA, the CDR3 is TGTGCCAGCAGCTTAGAAGGACAGGGGTCCACTGAAGCTTTCTTT.

The chain joins TRBV12-1 to TRBJ2-7; the table's D call TRBD2 went unverified against the DNA. TRBV12-1 is termed a pseudogene. The CDR3 has 16 amino acids. CDR3 bases: TGTGCCAGCAGCTTTTCTTGGGGACTAGCGACCCACGAGCAGTACTTC. Protein sequence: CASSFSWGLATHEQYF.

The V call is TRBV7-3, the J call TRBJ2-1; D gene uncertain. The germline gives CDR1 SGHTA, CDR2 FQGTGA. The CDR3 contains 15 residues. Trimming left V 6 bases short and J 0 bases short, with 12 bases between. The CDR3: CASSIEKSSYNEQFF. The DNA for the CDR3 is TGTGCCAGCAGTATCGAGAAGAGCTCCTACAATGAGCAGTTCTTC.

The chain employs TRBV7-2 and TRBJ2-3, with 8 bases fitting TRBD2. V gave up 5 bases and J gave up 3 bases; unmatched junction bases: 10. The CDR3 is 16 residues long. Germline values: CDR1 SGHTA, CDR2 FQGNSA. In DNA, the CDR3 is TGTGCCAGCAGCCCCCAAGCGGGAGAAGGTACAGATACGCAGTATTTT. Protein product: CASSPQAGEGTDTQYF. Filled out from reference TRBV7-2 and TRBJ2-3, the complete variable domain reads GAGVSQSPSNKVTEKGKDVELRCDPISGHTALYWYRQSLGQGLEFLIYFQGNSAPDKSGLPSDRFSAERTGGSVSTLTIQRTQQEDSAVYLCASSPQAGEGTDTQYFGPGTRLTVL.

This clone was counted only a few times. This rearrangement joins TRBV5-6 to TRBJ2-3; a weak D match, TRBD2 (5 bases). Germline lookup yields CDR1 SGHDT and CDR2 YYEEEE. The CDR3 is 16 residues long. Trimming shortened V by 0 bases and J by 2 bases, and 13 bases separated the two germline ends. The CDR3 DNA sequence: TGTGCCAGCAGCTTGGGGCTAGCTAGGGCCACAGATACGCAGTATTTT. Translating gives CASSLGLARATDTQYF.

This clone is a singleton in its sample. The rearrangement joins TRBV24-1 to TRBJ2-5, with TRBD2 matching 11 bases. Germline V gene sequence: CDR1 KGHDR, CDR2 SFDVKD. V lost 2 bases, J lost 4 bases, and 5 bases stayed unmatched. The CDR3 spans 16 residues. CDR3 loop: CATSDSGLAGGETQYF. The CDR3 region has the DNA TGTGCCACCAGTGATTCAGGTCTAGCGGGAGGAGAGACCCAGTACTTC.

Only a few counts were recorded for this clone. V gene TRBV7-8 combines with J gene TRBJ2-5; D perhaps matches TRBD2 (5 bases). Germline values: CDR1 SGHVS, CDR2 FQNEAQ. Trimming cost V 1 base and J 0 bases, with 12 bases left between them. CDR3 size: 16 residues. The chain's CDR3 is CASSLGASTNQETQYF. In DNA form, the CDR3 reads TGTGCCAGCAGCTTAGGGGCTAGCACTAACCAAGAGACCCAGTACTTC.